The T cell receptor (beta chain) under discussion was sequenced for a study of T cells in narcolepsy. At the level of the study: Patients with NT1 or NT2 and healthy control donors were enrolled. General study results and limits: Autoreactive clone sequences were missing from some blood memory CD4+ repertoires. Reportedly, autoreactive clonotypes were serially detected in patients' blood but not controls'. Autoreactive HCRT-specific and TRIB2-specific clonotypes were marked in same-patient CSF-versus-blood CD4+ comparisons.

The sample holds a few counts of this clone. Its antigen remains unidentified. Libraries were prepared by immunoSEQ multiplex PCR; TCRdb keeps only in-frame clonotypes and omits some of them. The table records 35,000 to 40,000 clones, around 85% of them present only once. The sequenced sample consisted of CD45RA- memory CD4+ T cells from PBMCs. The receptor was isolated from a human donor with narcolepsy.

The CDR3 DNA is TGTGCCAGCAGCTTACAGGGATCGAACACTGAAGCTTTCTTT. Translated: CASSLQGSNTEAFF. V gene TRBV7-9 combines with J gene TRBJ1-1; D may be TRBD1 (5 bases). The germline CDR1 and CDR2 sequences are SEHNR and FQNEAQ (reference sequence). Trimming stripped 2 bases from V and 1 base from J, with 8 bases between. The CDR3 runs 14 residues.